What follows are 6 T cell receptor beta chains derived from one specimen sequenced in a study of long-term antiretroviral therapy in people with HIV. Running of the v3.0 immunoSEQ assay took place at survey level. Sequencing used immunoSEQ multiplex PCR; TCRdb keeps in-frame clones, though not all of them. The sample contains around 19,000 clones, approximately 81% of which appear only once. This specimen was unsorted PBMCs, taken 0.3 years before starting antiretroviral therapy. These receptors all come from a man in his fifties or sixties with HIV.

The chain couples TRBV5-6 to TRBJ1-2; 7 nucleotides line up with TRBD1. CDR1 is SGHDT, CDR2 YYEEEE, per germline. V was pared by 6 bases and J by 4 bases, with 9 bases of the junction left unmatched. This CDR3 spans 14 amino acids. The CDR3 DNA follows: TGTGCCAGCACCTTTGACAGGGAAGGCTATGGCTACACCTTC. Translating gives CASTFDREGYGYTF.

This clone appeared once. The CDR3 spells CASTSIFIPGQVYGYTF. The CDR3 DNA reads TGTGCCAGTACCAGTATCTTTATCCCGGGACAGGTCTATGGCTACACCTTC. V and J are TRBV19 and TRBJ1-2, with TRBD1 matching 8 bases. In germline, CDR1 is LNHDA, CDR2 SQIVND (reference sequence). The CDR3 totals 17 residues. V dropped 7 bases and J dropped 4; count of bases not matched to a gene: 17.

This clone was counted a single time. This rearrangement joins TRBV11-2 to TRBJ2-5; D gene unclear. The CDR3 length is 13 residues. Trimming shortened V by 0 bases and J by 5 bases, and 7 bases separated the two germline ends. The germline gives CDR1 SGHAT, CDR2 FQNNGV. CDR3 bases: TGTGCCAGCAGCTTAGAGGGTTGGGAGACCCAGTACTTC. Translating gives CASSLEGWETQYF.

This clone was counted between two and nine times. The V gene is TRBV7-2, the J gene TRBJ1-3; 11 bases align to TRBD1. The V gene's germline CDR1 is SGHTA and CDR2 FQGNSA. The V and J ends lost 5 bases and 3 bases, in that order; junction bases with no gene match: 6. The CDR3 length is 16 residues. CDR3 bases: TGTGCCAGCAGCCCGAGGACAGGGGGCGTTGGAAACACCATATATTTT. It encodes CASSPRTGGVGNTIYF.

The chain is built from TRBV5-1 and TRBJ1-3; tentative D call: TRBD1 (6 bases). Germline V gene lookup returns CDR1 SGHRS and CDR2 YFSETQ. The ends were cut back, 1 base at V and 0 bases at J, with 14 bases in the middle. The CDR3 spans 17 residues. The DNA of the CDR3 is TGCGCCAGCAGCTTGAAGGTGCAGGGGCCCTCTGGAAACACCATATATTTT. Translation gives CASSLKVQGPSGNTIYF.

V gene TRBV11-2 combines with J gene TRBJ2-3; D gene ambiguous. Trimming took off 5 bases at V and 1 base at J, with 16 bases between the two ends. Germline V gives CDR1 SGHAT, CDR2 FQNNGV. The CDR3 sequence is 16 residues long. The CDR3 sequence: CASSLEPGWGTDTQYF. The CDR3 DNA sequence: TGTGCCAGCAGCCTCGAACCGGGCTGGGGCACAGATACGCAGTATTTT.